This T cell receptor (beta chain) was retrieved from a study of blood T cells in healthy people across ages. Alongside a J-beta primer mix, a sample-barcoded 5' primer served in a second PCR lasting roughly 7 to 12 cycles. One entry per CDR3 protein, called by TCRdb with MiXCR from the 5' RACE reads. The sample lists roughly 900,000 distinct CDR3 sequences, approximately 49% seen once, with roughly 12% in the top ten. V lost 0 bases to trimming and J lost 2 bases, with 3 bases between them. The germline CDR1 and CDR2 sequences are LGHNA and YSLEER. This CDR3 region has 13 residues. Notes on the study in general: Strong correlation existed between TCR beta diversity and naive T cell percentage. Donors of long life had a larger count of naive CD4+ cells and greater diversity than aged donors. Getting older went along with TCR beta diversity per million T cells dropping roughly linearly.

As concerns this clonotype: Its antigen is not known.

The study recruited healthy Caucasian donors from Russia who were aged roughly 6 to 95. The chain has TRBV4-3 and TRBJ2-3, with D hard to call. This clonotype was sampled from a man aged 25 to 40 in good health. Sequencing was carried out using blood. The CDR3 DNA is TGCGCCAGCAGCCAAGACTTCACAGATACGCAGTATTTT. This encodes CASSQDFTDTQYF.